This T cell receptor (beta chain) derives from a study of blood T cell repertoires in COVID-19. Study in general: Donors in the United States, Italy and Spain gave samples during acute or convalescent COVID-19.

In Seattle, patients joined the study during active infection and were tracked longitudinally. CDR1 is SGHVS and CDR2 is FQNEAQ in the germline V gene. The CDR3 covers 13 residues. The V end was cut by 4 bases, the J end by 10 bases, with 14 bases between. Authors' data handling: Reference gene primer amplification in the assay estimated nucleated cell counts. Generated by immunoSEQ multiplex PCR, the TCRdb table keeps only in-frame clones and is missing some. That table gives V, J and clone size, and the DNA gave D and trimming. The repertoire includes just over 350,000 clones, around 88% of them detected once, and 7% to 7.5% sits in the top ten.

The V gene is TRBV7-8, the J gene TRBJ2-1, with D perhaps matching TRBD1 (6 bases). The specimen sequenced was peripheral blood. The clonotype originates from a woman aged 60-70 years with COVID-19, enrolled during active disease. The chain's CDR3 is CASSSDRLGEQFF. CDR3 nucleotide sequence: TGTGCCAGCAGCTCCGACAGGTTAGGGGAGCAGTTCTTC.